The 10 T cell receptor beta chains reported below all come from one sample, sequenced in a study of OX40 agonist ivuxolimab in advanced cancers. Only in-frame clones appear in the TCRdb table, and some are missing; sequencing was by immunoSEQ multiplex PCR. The table has around 100,000 clones, approximately 89% seen once. Sequencing was performed on CD4+ or CD8+ T cells sorted from blood, taken in a trial of the OX40 agonist ivuxolimab. These receptors were taken from an adult with an advanced solid tumor such as melanoma, head and neck, liver or kidney cancer.

V is TRBV14 and J is TRBJ2-7; D possibly uses TRBD1 or TRBD2 (5 bases each). Germline CDR1 SGHDN, CDR2 FVKESK. Trimming removed 3 bases from V and 0 bases from J, with 12 bases in between. The CDR3 length is 15 residues. The chain's CDR3 is CASSQGTASSYEQYF. CDR3 nucleotide sequence: TGTGCCAGCAGCCAGGGGACCGCGAGCTCCTACGAGCAGTACTTC.

The chain combines TRBV7-2 with TRBJ1-5; possible D gene TRBD1, 5 bases. Trimming removed 4 bases from V and 3 bases from J, with 10 bases in between. The germline V gene encodes CDR1 SGHTA and CDR2 FQGNSA. The length of the CDR3 is 14 residues. Written as DNA, the CDR3 is TGTGCCAGCAGCTCCGGGACCATCAATCAGCCCCAGCATTTT. Residues: CASSSGTINQPQHF.

The table lists this clone with a count of one. The J gene is TRBJ2-1, the V gene TRBV19; D is uncertain. Germline V gives CDR1 LNHDA, CDR2 SQIVND (reference sequence). V was clipped by 3 bases and J by 4 bases, with 4 bases between them. The CDR3 spans 12 residues. CDR3 coding DNA: TGTGCCAGTAGTATGCCGTACAATGAGCAGTTCTTC. Translating gives CASSMPYNEQFF.

This clone was recorded once. This sequence joins TRBV5-4 and TRBJ2-1; 11 bases agree with TRBD2. Germline trimming cut 6 bases from V and 4 bases from J; bases unmatched to any gene: 12. Germline CDR1 SGHNT, CDR2 YYREEE (reference sequence). The length of the CDR3 is 17 residues. This chain's CDR3 is CASTLGTSGSQYNEQFF. The CDR3 DNA sequence: TGTGCCAGCACCCTTGGCACTAGCGGGAGTCAATACAATGAGCAGTTCTTC.

This chain links TRBV5-6 with TRBJ1-5; the D gene is possibly TRBD1 (5 bases). Germline V CDR1 and CDR2: SGHDT, YYEEEE. Trimming took 4 bases from V and 1 from J, leaving 9 bases between them. This CDR3 has 14 amino acids. Here the CDR3 DNA reads TGTGCCAGCAGCCCAGGGTTGAGCAATCAGCCCCAGCATTTT. Translating gives CASSPGLSNQPQHF.

The chain joins TRBV28 to TRBJ2-3; no firm D call. Trimming shortened V by 5 bases and J by 2 bases, and 8 bases separated the two germline ends. The germline V gene encodes CDR1 MDHEN and CDR2 SYDVKM. The CDR3 totals 13 residues. CDR3 protein: CASSRITTDTQYF. The CDR3 DNA follows: TGTGCCAGCAGTCGGATCACCACAGATACGCAGTATTTT. The variable domain in full, with the rest retrieved from reference TRBV28 and TRBJ2-3, is DVKVTQSSRYLVKRTGEKVFLECVQDMDHENMFWYRQDPGLGLRLIYFSYDVKMKEKGDIPEGYSVSREKKERFSLILESASTNQTSMYLCASSRITTDTQYFGPGTRLTVL.

In DNA, the CDR3 is TGTGCCAGCAGCTTAGGACGGGGTTGTAGAGGAAGCAATCAGCCCCAGCATTTT. It is translated as CASSLGRGCRGSNQPQHF. V is TRBV7-3 and J is TRBJ1-5; D call uncertain. This CDR3 has 18 residues. The V gene lost 2 bases and the J gene lost 1 base, with 18 bases spanning the gap. CDR1 and CDR2 (germline): SGHTA, FQGTGA.

This sequence joins TRBV4-3 and TRBJ2-1; no clear D. CDR1 and CDR2 (germline): LGHNA, YSLEER. The germline V and J ends were trimmed by 0 bases and 7 bases, with 1 base remaining between them. The CDR3 is 11 amino acids. The CDR3 is CASSQENEQFF. In DNA form, the CDR3 reads TGCGCCAGCAGCCAAGAGAATGAGCAGTTCTTC.

The rearrangement joins TRBV7-9 to TRBJ2-2; 8 bases map to TRBD2. The germline gives CDR1 SEHNR, CDR2 FQNEAQ (reference sequence). Trimming cost V 2 bases and J 6 bases; bases outside gene matches: 11. CDR3 size: 17 residues. This CDR3 reads CASSLTPSSGFSGELFF. CDR3 nucleotide sequence: TGTGCCAGCAGCTTAACCCCCTCTAGCGGGTTCTCCGGGGAGCTGTTTTTT.

The gene calls are TRBV23-1 and TRBJ1-5; D uncertain. TRBV23-1 is an open reading frame, and its role is uncertain. CDR3 length: 16 amino acids. The germline V and J ends were trimmed by 2 bases and 2 bases, with 13 bases remaining between them. In DNA, the CDR3 is TGCGCCAGCAGTCAAGGTACGGAGGTGGGCAATCAGCCCCAGCATTTT. Translating it yields CASSQGTEVGNQPQHF.